This TCR beta chain comes out of a study of T cell repertoires in ileal Crohn's disease. Findings of the study overall: Sorted CD8 T cells held more high-frequency clones than CD4.

Included were adult ileal or ileocolonic Crohn's patients indicated for ileocolonic resection. Germline loops: CDR1 LNHDA, CDR2 SQIVND (reference sequence). The V and J ends lost 3 bases and 5 bases respectively, with 10 bases between them. The CDR3 has 14 amino acids. Notes on this clone: What it recognizes is unknown.

Each sample's TCRB immunosequencing used five hundred nanograms of biopsy DNA. Sequencing was performed with immunoSEQ multiplex PCR; in TCRdb, only in-frame clones are kept and a portion is missing. Among around 4,500 clones listed, 75% to 85% were seen once. Input material: ileal tissue. This TCR derives from an adult with Crohn's disease. The chain uses TRBV19 and TRBJ2-2, with a weak D call TRBD2 (6 bases). The CDR3 loop is CASSILGGTGELFF. DNA for the CDR3: TGTGCCAGTAGTATCCTCGGAGGGACCGGGGAGCTGTTTTTT.